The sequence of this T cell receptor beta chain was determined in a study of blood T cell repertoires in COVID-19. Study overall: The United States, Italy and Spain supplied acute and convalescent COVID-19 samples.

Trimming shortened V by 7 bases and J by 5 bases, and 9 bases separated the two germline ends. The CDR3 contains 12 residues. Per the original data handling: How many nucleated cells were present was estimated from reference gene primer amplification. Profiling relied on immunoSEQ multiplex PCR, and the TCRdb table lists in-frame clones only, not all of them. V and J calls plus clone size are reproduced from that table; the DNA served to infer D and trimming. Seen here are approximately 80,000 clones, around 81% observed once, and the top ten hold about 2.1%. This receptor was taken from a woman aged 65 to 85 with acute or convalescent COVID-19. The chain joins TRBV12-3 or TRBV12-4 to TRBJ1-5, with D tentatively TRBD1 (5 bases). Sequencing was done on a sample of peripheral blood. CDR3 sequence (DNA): TGTGCCAGCACCCGGGGGGATCAGCCCCAGCATTTT. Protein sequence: CASTRGDQPQHF.